A single T cell receptor beta chain is shown here with its context. This clonotype was detected only a few times. No cognate antigen has been identified for it. Base qualities are not provided; no much larger clone lies one nucleotide away. V is clipped by 7 bases and J by 1 base, and the sequence between their germline boundaries is 10 bases long. The CDR3 sequence holds 13 residues, the cysteine and phenylalanine included. Solely the CDR3 DNA is kept, with 39 bases framed from the first base. The germline V gene supplies CDR1 MDHEN and CDR2 SYDVKM. This sample was taken from a study of human T cells and chemical hapten exposure (dated by TCRdb to the early 2020s). At the level of the whole study: For sensitization, 2% DPC in acetone was applied to a roughly 2 cm by roughly 2 cm area of upper inner arm skin. Throughout the study period of 20 to 30 weeks, patients also received therapeutic DPC doses to the scalp every week. Patch testing on the upper back used Finn chambers containing 0.01% DPC, with scoring done after 6 days according to International Contact Dermatitis Research Group standards. Most of the patients in the cohort were female, and the cohort covered alopecia areata with under or over 50% scalp involvement, alopecia totalis and alopecia universalis. Libraries were pooled for sequencing, and per-sample TCR yields varied mainly because of small differences in library volumes within the pool. The study tracked peripheral blood TCR repertoire changes in vivo during primary and secondary sensitization to the hapten diphenylcyclopropenone (DPC) in alopecia patients. Patient blood was sampled pre-sensitization (week 0) and at 2, 6 and about 24 weeks after DPC sensitization. Twenty-nine alopecia patients gave blood for TCR sequencing at one to four time points (pre-sensitization, 2, 6 and 24 weeks). Each blood RNA sample was used to sequence both TCR alpha and TCR beta chains.

The library was made by RACE. The data were produced on a NextSeq 500. During library preparation, unique molecular identifiers were attached to individual cDNA molecules so that TCRs could be counted quantitatively and reproducibly. Turning to the authors' computational methods: Samples had a median of roughly 100,000 TCRs, with a range from about 23,224 to 750,000. V, J and CDR3 annotation of the TCR reads was carried out using the Decombinator software suite. Every sample was subsampled to the same number of TCRs (28,000) for the PS versus PT1 abundance plots. Expanded TCRs were defined as absent before sensitization and observed at least eight times at the 2-week time point. Clones were called with MiXCR by TCRdb after fastp trimmed the public reads at Q25, and only in-frame beta chains were retained. Each record represents a unique CDR3 protein, reported with the most common genes and DNA among its rows. The authors' filters were not applied to this entry. This sample is represented by just under 35,000 distinct CDR3 sequences; over 9% of them were singletons. The ten biggest clones cover roughly a quarter of the sample.

Broader findings and caveats from the paper: The number of TCRs above 1 in 1000 frequency did not change with DPC sensitization; there was no evidence of global repertoire structure alterations. Alopecia, a presumed autoimmune disease, was present in all patients, so the immune response of the patients might differ from that of healthy individuals. After repeated subsampling, the strength of the expansion versus patch-test correlation and the threshold at which it became significant changed. A positive correlation was found between the number of PT1 expanded TCRs and patch test score, with significance reached at thresholds 8, 16 and 32 but not 4. Significantly more large CDR3 similarity clusters were formed by expanded TCRs than by pre-sensitization or healthy control sets, consistent with antigen-driven responses.

Reading the label with the study, this specimen's time point is: pre-sensitization, week 0. Sample treatment or condition, as interpreted from the label and publication: therapeutic diphenylcyclopropenone sensitization with weekly scalp DPC. Total RNA was extracted from unfractionated whole blood collected in Tempus Blood RNA tubes. At every patch-test visit, the blood draw took place before the patch test was put on. Patients were considered eligible if aged 18 to 70, diagnosed with alopecia and deemed suitable for DPC therapy, and patients were excluded if pregnant. The rearrangement combines TRBV28 with TRBJ2-5, with an unclear D gene assignment. The TCR originated in a middle-aged man with alopecia areata. Some clones in this sample may be carry-over from other donors' samples. The sequenced sample was whole blood, obtained in connection with sensitization to the hapten diphenylcyclopropenone (DPC). The DNA is TGTGCCAGCACTGCAGGCTCCCAAGAGACCCAGTACTTC. The translation is CASTAGSQETQYF. With the portions outside the CDR3 filled from the reference TRBV28 and TRBJ2-5 genes, the complete variable region becomes DVKVTQSSRYLVKRTGEKVFLECVQDMDHENMFWYRQDPGLGLRLIYFSYDVKMKEKGDIPEGYSVSREKKERFSLILESASTNQTSMYLCASTAGSQETQYFGPGTRLLVL.